The 16 T cell receptor beta chains below come from one sample, sequenced in a study of cytomegalovirus exposure and HLA in healthy donors. 60 Vbeta and 13 Jbeta primers were used in PCR. This table comes from immunoSEQ multiplex PCR, and its TCRdb copy is limited to in-frame clones, with some not included. The data show approximately 44,000 clones, roughly 80% seen once. Specimen: PBMCs. The receptors shown here come from a man between 45 and 60 years old in good health and CMV-seronegative.

The genes are TRBV4-3 and TRBJ1-1; no clear D. The ends were cut back, 0 bases at V and 8 bases at J, with 10 bases in the middle. This CDR3 is built from 13 residues. In germline, CDR1 is LGHNA, CDR2 YSLEER. The CDR3 protein is CASSQDRDWEAFF. In DNA form, the CDR3 reads TGCGCCAGCAGCCAAGATCGTGACTGGGAAGCTTTCTTT.

The V and J genes are TRBV28 and TRBJ2-7; D is possibly TRBD2 (6 bases). Deletions cut 4 bases from V and 2 bases from J, with 15 bases between. The CDR3 contains 15 residues. Germline V gene sequence: CDR1 MDHEN, CDR2 SYDVKM. CDR3 nucleotide sequence: TGTGCCAGCAGTTACGGGACTGCTTGGACCTACGAGCAGTACTTC. Translating it yields CASSYGTAWTYEQYF. Combining the CDR3 with reference TRBV28 and TRBJ2-7 gives the whole variable domain DVKVTQSSRYLVKRTGEKVFLECVQDMDHENMFWYRQDPGLGLRLIYFSYDVKMKEKGDIPEGYSVSREKKERFSLILESASTNQTSMYLCASSYGTAWTYEQYFGPGTRLTVT.

The chain combines TRBV6-1 with TRBJ1-1; weak D call: TRBD1 (6 bases). V lost 3 bases and J lost 0, with 8 bases in between. The germline V gene encodes CDR1 MNHNS and CDR2 SASEGT. The CDR3 contains 14 residues. The CDR3 sequence is CASSDRGLNTEAFF. As DNA, the CDR3 is TGTGCCAGCAGTGACAGGGGCCTGAACACTGAAGCTTTCTTT.

V usage is TRBV23-1 and J usage is TRBJ1-2; D is ambiguous. TRBV23-1 is an open reading frame, and its role is uncertain. The CDR3 contains 14 residues. V dropped 1 base and J dropped 3 bases, with 9 bases sitting between them. CDR3 amino acids: CASSQWASDYGYTF. CDR3 DNA: TGCGCCAGCAGTCAATGGGCCAGTGACTATGGCTACACCTTC.

The chain combines TRBV2 with TRBJ2-1, with 9 bases that match TRBD2. J gave up 5 bases and V 1 base, and 3 bases lay outside the gene matches. The CDR3 has 15 residues. The germline gives CDR1 SNHLY, CDR2 FYNNEI. Written as DNA, the CDR3 is TGTGCCAGCAGTGAAGGGCTAGCGGGGAACAATGAGCAGTTCTTC. Its protein is CASSEGLAGNNEQFF. Variable domain in full (rest from reference TRBV2 and TRBJ2-1): EPEVTQTPSHQVTQMGQEVILRCVPISNHLYFYWYRQILGQKVEFLVSFYNNEISEKSEIFDDQFSVERPDGSNFTLKIRSTKLEDSAMYFCASSEGLAGNNEQFFGPGTRLTVL.

The chain has TRBV4-3 and TRBJ2-1; no clear D. CDR1 and CDR2 (germline): LGHNA, YSLEER. Trimming cost V 0 bases and J 5 bases, with 11 bases left between them. The length of the CDR3 is 15 residues. CDR3 amino acids: CASSQDFGQDNEQFF. The CDR3 DNA sequence: TGCGCCAGCAGCCAAGATTTTGGGCAGGACAATGAGCAGTTCTTC.

The chain has TRBV4-3 and TRBJ1-2; 7 bases are a match to TRBD1. Germline V lookup: CDR1 LGHNA, CDR2 YSLEER. V lost 3 bases and J lost 5; bases outside the gene matches: 15. This CDR3 comprises 17 residues. The chain's CDR3 is CASSQEQEAARGYGYTF. In nucleotides, the CDR3 is TGCGCCAGCAGCCAGGAACAAGAAGCTGCCAGGGGGTATGGCTACACCTTC.

The table lists this clone with a few counts. The chain combines TRBV7-3 with TRBJ2-3, with 10 nucleotides matching TRBD2. V trimming: 6 bases; J trimming: 4 bases; junction bases outside the gene matches: 4. This CDR3 has 14 residues. Germline V gene sequence: CDR1 SGHTA, CDR2 FQGTGA. CDR3 in DNA: TGTGCCAGCAGAAGCGGGGGGGCCGCAGATACGCAGTATTTT. It codes for CASRSGGAADTQYF. Full variable domain (remainder filled in from reference TRBV7-3 and TRBJ2-3): GAGVSQTPSNKVTEKGKYVELRCDPISGHTALYWYRQSLGQGPEFLIYFQGTGAADDSGLPNDRFFAVRPEGSVSTLKIQRTERGDSAVYLCASRSGGAADTQYFGPGTRLTVL.

As to this clone: Relative to the germline gene, one junction end is altered; a read error may explain this. The gene calls are TRBV7-9 and TRBJ2-7; 8 bases fit TRBD2. Looked up from germline, CDR1 is SEHNR and CDR2 is FQNEAQ (reference sequence). The CDR3 sequence is 14 residues long. CDR3 region: CSSTRGGGPYEQYF. The CDR3 nucleotides are TGTTCCAGCACCCGAGGCGGGGGGCCCTACGAGCAGTACTTC.

J is TRBJ2-2 and V is TRBV10-3; TRBD1 aligns across 9 bases. J lost 7 bases, V lost 0 bases, and 6 bases had no gene match. The V gene's germline CDR1 is ENHRY and CDR2 SYGVKD. The CDR3 consists of 16 residues. The CDR3 here is CAISESGTGWNGELFF. In DNA form, the CDR3 reads TGTGCCATCAGTGAGTCAGGGACAGGGTGGAACGGGGAGCTGTTTTTT.

The chain carries TRBV10-3 and TRBJ2-3; the D is unclear. CDR1 and CDR2 from the germline V gene are ENHRY and SYGVKD. CDR3 length equals 14 residues. V lost 6 bases and J lost 2, with 12 bases in between. CDR3 residues: CAIRNGRDTDTQYF. The CDR3 bases are TGTGCCATCAGAAATGGGCGAGACACAGATACGCAGTATTTT.

This chain connects TRBV27 to TRBJ2-5; TRBD1 might be the D (6 bases). The J call is uncertain, as TRBJ2-7 better fits the DNA end. Per the germline V gene, CDR1 is MNHEY and CDR2 is SMNVEV (reference sequence). The CDR3 is 14 amino acids. CDR3 sequence (DNA): TGTGCCAGCAGATCCCCCAGGGGAAGTAACGAGCAGTACTTC. Its protein product is CASRSPRGSNEQYF.

This clone was observed once. CDR3: CASSSSGTEVYGYTF. Written as DNA, the CDR3 is TGCGCCAGCAGCTCCTCCGGGACAGAAGTCTATGGCTACACCTTC. The chain employs TRBV5-1 and TRBJ1-2; TRBD1 agrees at 7 bases. The junction had 9 bases not matched to a gene; V was cut back by 3 bases and J by 4 bases. CDR3 size: 15 residues. Germline CDR1 reads SGHRS; CDR2 reads YFSETQ.

The chain carries TRBV27 and TRBJ2-3; maybe TRBD2 (6 bases). V was clipped by 1 base and J by 4 bases, with 12 bases between them. There are 15 residues in the CDR3. Looked up from germline, CDR1 is MNHEY and CDR2 is SMNVEV (reference sequence). The CDR3 DNA reads as TGTGCCAGCAGTTTATTCAGGGAGCGGGCAGATACGCAGTATTTT. Translated, it gives CASSLFRERADTQYF.

The V call is TRBV5-1, the J call TRBJ2-1; tentative D call: TRBD1 (6 bases). Germline values: CDR1 SGHRS, CDR2 YFSETQ. V was clipped by 6 bases and J by 9 bases, with 10 bases between them. This CDR3 contains 11 residues. Written as DNA, the CDR3 is TGCGCCAGCATTGAGGGGGTTGAGCAGTTCTTC. It yields the protein CASIEGVEQFF. Full variable domain (remainder filled in from reference TRBV5-1 and TRBJ2-1): KAGVTQTPRYLIKTRGQQVTLSCSPISGHRSVSWYQQTPGQGLQFLFEYFSETQRNKGNFPGRFSGRQFSNSRSEMNVSTLELGDSALYLCASIEGVEQFFGPGTRLTVL.

The chain employs TRBV5-6 and TRBJ2-5, with TRBD2 matching over 11 bases. The V and J ends lost 2 bases and 4 bases, in that order; junction bases with no gene match: 4. The V gene's germline CDR1 is SGHDT and CDR2 YYEEEE. The CDR3 length is 15 residues. CDR3 DNA sequence: TGTGCCAGCAGCTTAACCGGGACTAGCGGAGAGACCCAGTACTTC. Its protein product is CASSLTGTSGETQYF. Full variable domain (missing parts from reference TRBV5-6 and TRBJ2-5): DAGVTQSPTHLIKTRGQQVTLRCSPKSGHDTVSWYQQALGQGPQFIFQYYEEEERQRGNFPDRFSGHQFPNYSSELNVNALLLGDSALYLCASSLTGTSGETQYFGPGTRLLVL.